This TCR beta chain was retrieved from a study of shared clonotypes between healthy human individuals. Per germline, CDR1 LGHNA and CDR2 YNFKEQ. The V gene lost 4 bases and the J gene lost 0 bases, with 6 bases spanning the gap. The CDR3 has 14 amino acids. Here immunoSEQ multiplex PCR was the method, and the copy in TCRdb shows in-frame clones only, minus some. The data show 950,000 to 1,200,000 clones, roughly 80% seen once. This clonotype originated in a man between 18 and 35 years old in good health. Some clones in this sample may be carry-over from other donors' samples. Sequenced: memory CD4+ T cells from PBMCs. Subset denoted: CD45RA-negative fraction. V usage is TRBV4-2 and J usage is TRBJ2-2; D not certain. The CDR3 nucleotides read TGTGCCAGCAGCCGAGACCCGAACACCGGGGAGCTGTTTTTT. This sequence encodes CASSRDPNTGELFF.